This entry lists 22 T cell receptor beta chains sequenced from one sample in a study of T cells in Graves' hyperthyroidism and ophthalmopathy. TCR beta CDR3 sequences were amplified from RNA transcripts. When the TCR CDR3 underwent first-round RT-PCR, the HTBI primer set was used. TCRdb re-analysed the multiplex PCR reads in MiXCR, keeping a single row per CDR3 protein. The sample holds hundreds of thousands of distinct CDR3 sequences, over 12% seen once. The specimen sequenced was blood. These receptors were taken from a man between 18 and 29 years old with Graves' ophthalmopathy.

In this sample, this clonotype turned up many times. The chain carries TRBV20-1 and TRBJ1-2; 8 nucleotides agree with TRBD1. The V and J ends lost 6 bases and 1 base, in that order; junction bases with no gene match: 1. CDR1 is DFQATT and CDR2 is SNEGSKA in the germline V gene (reference sequence). CDR3 size: 12 residues. The CDR3, as DNA: TGCAGTGCGGACAGGGATAACTATGGCTACACCTTC. Translated, it gives CSADRDNYGYTF.

This chain links TRBV2 with TRBJ2-1; D might be TRBD1 or TRBD2, each matching 5 bases. The CDR3 sequence is 12 residues long. V lost 5 bases and J lost 7, with 9 bases in between. CDR1 is SNHLY, CDR2 FYNNEI, per germline. The CDR3 bases are TGTGCCAGCAGTTGGGGCGGGAATGAGCAGTTCTTC. Translation: CASSWGGNEQFF.

This clonotype was recorded a few times. The genes are TRBV29-1 and TRBJ2-7, with unresolved D. Germline V gene sequence: CDR1 SQVTM, CDR2 ANQGSEA. The CDR3 is 12 residues long. V shed 3 bases and J shed 3 bases, with 9 bases lying between them. DNA for the CDR3: TGCAGCGTTGAGGGTCCAGGCTACGAGCAGTACTTC. Its translation: CSVEGPGYEQYF.

CDR3 in DNA: TGTGCCAGTAGTATGAGGACAGATGAAGCTTTCTTT. This codes for CASSMRTDEAFF. The chain joins TRBV19 to TRBJ1-1; tentative D call: TRBD1 (6 bases). The CDR3 sequence is 12 residues long. Germline CDR1 LNHDA, CDR2 SQIVND (reference sequence). V was trimmed by 3 bases and J by 7 bases, leaving 9 bases between them. The full variable domain, with the rest looked up from reference TRBV19 and TRBJ1-1, is DGGITQSPKYLFRKEGQNVTLSCEQNLNHDAMYWYRQDPGQGLRLIYYSQIVNDFQKGDIAEGYSVSREKKESFPLTVTSAQKNPTAFYLCASSMRTDEAFFGQGTRLTVV.

Ten or more counts support this clonotype. This chain links TRBV12-3 or TRBV12-4 with TRBJ2-5; TRBD1 or TRBD2 may be the D gene (5 bases each). The CDR3 spans 11 residues. V lost 8 bases and J lost 7, with 11 bases in between. CDR3 in DNA: TGTGCCAGCCGGGACCTTTGGACCCAGTACTTC. The encoded protein is CASRDLWTQYF.

In its sample, this clonotype was seen many times. The chain combines TRBV29-1 with TRBJ2-7; 10 bases match TRBD2. CDR1 and CDR2 from the germline V gene are SQVTM and ANQGSEA. This CDR3 spans 17 amino acids. Trimming cost V 7 bases and J 0 bases; bases outside gene matches: 15. CDR3 sequence reads: CSALDGTSAHPSYEQYF. CDR3 DNA: TGCAGCGCTTTGGACGGGACTAGCGCTCACCCCTCCTACGAGCAGTACTTC.

This clonotype was observed a few times. V is TRBV19 and J is TRBJ2-3, with TRBD1 identical over 10 bases. The CDR3 is made up of 16 amino acids. V was pared by 8 bases and J by 2 bases, with 10 bases of the junction left unmatched. Germline CDR1 reads LNHDA; CDR2 reads SQIVND (reference sequence). CDR3 sequence: CASPRPGQGNTDTQYF. The CDR3 DNA reads as TGTGCCAGTCCTCGACCGGGACAGGGGAACACAGATACGCAGTATTTT.

This clonotype has at least ten counts. The chain is built from TRBV11-1 and TRBJ2-1; no clear D. This CDR3 region has 14 residues. Trimming removed 5 bases at V and 10 bases at J, with 18 bases between. Germline V CDR1 and CDR2: SGHAT, FQDESV (reference sequence). CDR3 bases: TGTGCCAGCAGCACCGGGCCCCACCGAAGAGAGCAGTTCTTC. Translating it yields CASSTGPHRREQFF.

This clonotype was found many times. The CDR3 region has the DNA TGTGCCAGCAGCAGGGGTAACTCCTACGAGCAGTACTTC. This sequence encodes CASSRGNSYEQYF. V usage is TRBV7-9 and J usage is TRBJ2-7; maybe TRBD1 (5 bases). Germline V gene sequence: CDR1 SEHNR, CDR2 FQNEAQ (reference sequence). Trimming stripped 5 bases from V and 0 bases from J, with 8 bases between. The CDR3 is 13 amino acids. The full variable domain, its missing parts supplied by reference TRBV7-9 and TRBJ2-7, is DTGVSQNPRHKITKRGQNVTFRCDPISEHNRLYWYRQTLGQGPEFLTYFQNEAQLEKSRLLSDRFSAERPKGSFSTLEIQRTEQGDSAMYLCASSRGNSYEQYFGPGTRLTVT.

The rearrangement links TRBV24-1 to TRBJ2-1, with TRBD1 as a possible D gene (6 bases). Germline V gives CDR1 KGHDR, CDR2 SFDVKD. Trimming cost V 9 bases and J 8 bases, with 13 bases left between them. The CDR3 loop spans 12 amino acids. CDR3 nucleotides: TGTGCCACCGGGGAAGGGGGTTATGAGCAGTTCTTC. Encoded protein: CATGEGGYEQFF.

In this sample, this clonotype turned up many times. The rearrangement uses TRBV20-1 and TRBJ2-1; 7 positions match TRBD2. The CDR3 length is 14 residues. Germline CDR1 is DFQATT and CDR2 is SNEGSKA (reference sequence). V gave up 0 bases and J gave up 4 bases; unmatched junction bases: 3. The CDR3 DNA is TGCAGTGCTAGAGATTGGGGACTATACAATGAGCAGTTCTTC. It translates to CSARDWGLYNEQFF.

This clonotype was seen ten or more times. The rearrangement joins TRBV7-8 to TRBJ1-5; no definite D call. CDR1 is SGHVS, CDR2 FQNEAQ, per germline. V lost 1 base, J lost 1 base, and 8 bases lay in between. This CDR3 has 15 amino acids. CDR3 sequence reads: CASSLGVRSNQPQHF. The CDR3 DNA reads TGTGCCAGCAGCTTAGGCGTGAGGAGCAATCAGCCCCAGCATTTT.

This clonotype came up many times. V usage is TRBV20-1 and J usage is TRBJ1-5; tentatively, D is TRBD1 (6 bases). Trimming pared 2 bases from V and 7 bases from J, leaving 15 bases between. Germline CDR1 DFQATT, CDR2 SNEGSKA (reference sequence). The CDR3 runs 14 residues. CDR3 bases: TGCAGTGCTAGACGGGACAAAACATCCCAGCCCCAGCATTTT. The encoded protein is CSARRDKTSQPQHF.

This clonotype has more than one count but fewer than ten. The chain recombines TRBV10-3 with TRBJ1-1, with TRBD1 matching over 8 bases. CDR1 and CDR2 (germline): ENHRY, SYGVKD. The CDR3 length is 12 residues. V shed 10 bases, J shed 4 bases, and the junction held 5 bases outside the gene matches. The CDR3 loop reads CANGQGATEAFF. CDR3 bases: TGTGCCAACGGACAGGGAGCCACTGAAGCTTTCTTT.

This clonotype was recorded at least ten times. The chain recombines TRBV18 with TRBJ2-1, with a tentative D call TRBD2 (6 bases). The CDR3 sequence is 16 residues long. Germline V CDR1 and CDR2: KGHSH, LQKENI. V was cut by 2 bases and J by 3 bases, with 14 bases left in between. The CDR3 DNA reads as TGTGCCAGCTCACCAAGGACTAACCCGTTCTACAATGAGCAGTTCTTC. It encodes CASSPRTNPFYNEQFF.

With respect to this clonotype: This may stem from a read error, because a much larger clone lies one nucleotide away. J is TRBJ2-7 and V is TRBV6-2 or TRBV6-3, with D possibly being TRBD1 (5 bases). V was pared by 2 bases and J by 2 bases, with 10 bases between. CDR1 is MNHEY, CDR2 SVGEGT, per germline. The CDR3 sequence is 14 residues long. The CDR3 region has the DNA TGTGCCAGCAGTTACGGGGCGGCCCCCTACGAGCAGTACTTC. Amino acid sequence: CASSYGAAPYEQYF.

The chain recombines TRBV19 with TRBJ2-7; TRBD2 agrees at 10 bases. V trimming: 1 base; J trimming: 2 bases; junction bases outside the gene matches: 5. Germline V gives CDR1 LNHDA, CDR2 SQIVND (reference sequence). There are 16 residues in the CDR3. Here the CDR3 DNA reads TGTGCCAGTAGTATAGTAGCGGGGGGCCCAGCCTACGAGCAGTACTTC. Its protein product is CASSIVAGGPAYEQYF.

This clonotype was seen repeatedly, ten times or more. V and J are TRBV5-1 and TRBJ1-2; no reliable D call. Per germline, CDR1 SGHRS and CDR2 YFSETQ. Between the trimmed V and J ends, which lost 0 bases and 7 bases, there was a span of 13 bases. The length of the CDR3 is 14 residues. The CDR3: CASSLGPGRLGYTF. The CDR3 DNA reads as TGCGCCAGCAGCTTGGGACCTGGTAGACTTGGCTACACCTTC.

This clonotype has at least ten counts. The chain uses TRBV20-1 and TRBJ2-1; D may be TRBD2 (5 bases). The CDR3 covers 12 residues. V lost 3 bases and J lost 9, with 12 bases in between. Germline assignment: CDR1 DFQATT and CDR2 SNEGSKA (reference sequence). The CDR3 here is CSASLLESEQFF. The CDR3 region has the DNA TGCAGTGCTAGCCTACTAGAAAGTGAGCAGTTCTTC.

The chain is built from TRBV7-9 and TRBJ2-7; TRBD1 matches 7 bases. J gave up 2 bases and V 2 bases, and 9 bases lay outside the gene matches. The CDR3 is 16 residues long. Germline V lookup: CDR1 SEHNR, CDR2 FQNEAQ (reference sequence). The CDR3 sequence is CASSLLLTGHAYEQYF. As DNA, the CDR3 is TGTGCCAGCAGCTTACTTCTGACAGGGCATGCCTACGAGCAGTACTTC.

CDR3 in amino acids: CASSLRTSGGAYNEQYF. CDR3 sequence (DNA): TGTGCCAGCAGCTTGAGGACTAGCGGGGGGGCCTACAATGAGCAGTACTTC. The chain carries TRBV7-6 and TRBJ2-1; TRBD2 aligns across 15 bases. The DNA end lines up better with TRBJ2-7; the J call may be wrong. The CDR3 is 17 residues long. Germline CDR1 reads SGHVS; CDR2 reads FNYEAQ.

This clonotype was counted ten times or more. This chain uses TRBV20-1 with TRBJ2-5; no definite D call. The CDR3 extends over 15 amino acids. The germline gives CDR1 DFQATT, CDR2 SNEGSKA (reference sequence). V was pared by 4 bases and J by 1 base, with 16 bases between. The CDR3 loop reads CSAIYWAPGQETQYF. For the CDR3, the DNA is TGCAGTGCTATATACTGGGCCCCCGGCCAAGAGACCCAGTACTTC.